This T cell receptor (beta chain) came from a study of T-cell memory formation after mild COVID-19. Across the study: There were largely donor-specific TCR clusters. Findings and caveats of the study: CD4+ contracting clones lay mainly in CM and EM, CD8+ ones in EMRA. The study found balanced CD4/CD8 in clones contracting day 15 to 85 and a CD4+ lean in later expanders.

Libraries for TCRalpha and TCRbeta carried sample barcodes and unique molecular identifiers via 5'RACE. TCRdb ran MiXCR on the 5' RACE reads and lists one entry per CDR3 protein. The sample holds about 350,000 distinct CDR3 sequences, around 14% seen once. About this clonotype itself: Its specificity is not known.

Germline V gene lookup returns CDR1 SGDLS and CDR2 YYNGEE. V was shortened by 1 base and J by 10 bases, with 9 bases between the two germline ends. The CDR3 runs to 12 residues. The sequence was obtained from a man aged 18-30 years who had mild COVID-19 (a few samples of this study predate the infection). Cell type and time point are not known. This chain links TRBV9 with TRBJ2-1; D uncertain. Sequencing used PBMCs or a T cell subset sorted from them (not recorded which). CDR3 coding DNA: TGTGCCAGCAGCGTAACGGGTCCGGAGCAGTTCTTC. The encoded protein is CASSVTGPEQFF.